Below, one T cell receptor (beta chain) is given with its context. Its antigen is not yet known. The record has no base qualities; no much larger clone is one base away. This sample is drawn from a study of blood T cell repertoires in COVID-19 (dated by TCRdb to 2018 to 2021). Study-wide context: ImmuneRACE Cohort 3 recovered participants were defined by two consecutive negative NP/OP PCR tests, healthcare professional clearance, or symptom resolution. Samples from collaborators originated in the United States, Italy and Spain and spanned both the acute and convalescent phases of COVID-19. The material from the prospective study consisted of cDNA or gDNA derived from T cells, B-cell-depleted T cells, or PBMCs. Subjects who had been exposed to COVID-19, were actively infected with it, or had recovered from it provided the deeply sampled blood TCRbeta repertoires that made up the dataset. A freely available public database, intended as a resource for researchers studying the immune response to SARS-CoV-2, is where the repertoires were released. Samples were obtained from the ongoing ImmuneRACE study (first 160 participants) and from some 1,300 subjects provided by 6 global collaborators. Nearly every sample came with metadata listing a de-identified subject ID, COVID-19 status, age in years and sex. Where available, HLA class I and class II types were obtained from metadata supplied by the sample provider rather than from assay-based typing. What the authors observed across the whole study: Clinical and demographic metadata were provided uncurated, with the amount varying by source and participant.

The CDR3 measures 14 amino acids from cysteine to phenylalanine. CDR3 DNA only is kept here, 42 bases in frame from base 1. Per the germline V gene, SGDLS is the CDR1 and YYNGEE is the CDR2. V sheds 3 bases and J sheds 5 bases, leaving 14 bases between their ends. Participants in the prospective study were enrolled through a virtual design, were aged 18 to 89 years, and lived in roughly 26 United States geographic areas. In the prospective study, cohorts were assigned on the basis of participant-reported clinical history obtained from a screening survey and a study questionnaire. In the prospective study, whole blood, serum and a nasopharyngeal or oropharyngeal swab were collected from each participant by mobile phlebotomists. Additional blood draws and questionnaires over an approximately 2-month period could optionally be provided by prospective study participants. Blood samples from the prospective study were shipped frozen or at room temperature prior to DNA extraction.

The immunoSEQ Assay, a bias-controlled multiplex PCR, was used to amplify TCRbeta CDR3 regions from genomic DNA. Per the authors' processing: The number of nucleated cells in each sample was estimated from the amplification of reference gene primers within the assay. Sequence reads were collapsed and filtered to measure the absolute abundance of every unique TCRbeta CDR3 rearrangement. For each sample, productive Simpson clonality was calculated by taking the square root of Simpson's diversity index across productive rearrangements. Imported from immuneACCESS, the table was reduced by TCRdb to in-frame sequences with V and J called. These copies leave out some clones; in studies compared against another copy, an unresolved V gene accounts for under half, and the cause of the remainder is not known. V, J and clone size were drawn from that table, and D and trimming were deduced from the DNA. This sample comprises about 200,000 clones, 85% to 90% of them detected only once. The top ten constitute roughly 24% of the sample.

The TCR comes from a woman in her 40s in a cohort exposed to, infected with or recovered from COVID-19 (not recorded which). Recombination connected TRBV9 to TRBJ1-1, with a tentative D gene TRBD1 over 5 matching bases. Material: PBMCs or T cells enriched from blood (not recorded which). The CDR3 region reads CASSAGSEGTEAFF. The DNA sequence reads TGTGCCAGCAGCGCAGGGTCGGAGGGGACTGAAGCTTTCTTT.